This TCR beta chain came from a study of T cell clonotyping in hematopoietic cell transplantation. Study results and limitations: At the given depth, recipient repertoires were over 97% de novo clonotypes. Higher Inverse Simpson Index values in graft donor and pretransplant recipient predicted broader posttransplant TCR diversity.

Recipients were bled about 28 days pretransplant and at posttransplant days 30, 100, 180. To note about this clone: What it binds is not known.

The ends lost 1 base at V and 6 bases at J; junction bases unmatched: 3. CDR3 size: 14 residues. The germline CDR1 and CDR2 sequences are SGDLS and YYNGEE. This table comes from immunoSEQ multiplex PCR, and its TCRdb copy is limited to in-frame clones, with some not included. In the table there are about 5,300 clones, 26% of which are singletons. The sequence came from a male patient aged 40-55 years who had an allogeneic stem cell transplant from an unrelated donor, so the T cells may come from the graft donor. Some clones in this sample may be carry-over from other donors' samples. The source material was peripheral blood mononuclear cells, sampled 180 days after allogeneic stem cell transplant. The chain couples TRBV9 to TRBJ1-2, with 10 bases aligning to TRBD1. The CDR3 DNA reads TGTGCCAGCAGCGTACGACAGGGGGCGAATGGCTACACCTTC. Translated: CASSVRQGANGYTF.